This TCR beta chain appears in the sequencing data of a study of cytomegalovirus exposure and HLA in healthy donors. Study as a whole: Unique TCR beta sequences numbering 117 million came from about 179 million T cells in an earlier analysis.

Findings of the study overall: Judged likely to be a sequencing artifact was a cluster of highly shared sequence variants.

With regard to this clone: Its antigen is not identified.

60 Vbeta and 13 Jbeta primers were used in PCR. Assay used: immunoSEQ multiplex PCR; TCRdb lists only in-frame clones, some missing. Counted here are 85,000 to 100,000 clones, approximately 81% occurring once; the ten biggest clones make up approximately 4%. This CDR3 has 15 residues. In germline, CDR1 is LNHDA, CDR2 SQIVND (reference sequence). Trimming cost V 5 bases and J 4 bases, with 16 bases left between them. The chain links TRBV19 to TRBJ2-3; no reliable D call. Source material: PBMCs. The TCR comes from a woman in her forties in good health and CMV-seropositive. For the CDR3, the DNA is TGTGCCAGTAGTGTACCGGAGTCAGCACCAGATACGCAGTATTTT. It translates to CASSVPESAPDTQYF.